This entry features one T cell receptor beta chain sequence. The sample belongs to a study of ipilimumab plus nivolumab after autologous stem cell transplantation. Study-level background: The DLBCL group included primary refractory and relapsed cases.

Libraries were prepared by immunoSEQ multiplex PCR; TCRdb keeps only in-frame clonotypes and omits some of them. The sample lists 84,000 or so clones, about 83% occurring once. Ipilimumab, 1 mg/kg, started 14 to 28 days after autologous transplant. Patients received nivolumab 3 mg/kg at weeks 1, 4, 7, 10, then fortnightly to week 26. The sample in question was PBMCs, obtained in a trial of ipilimumab plus nivolumab as post-transplant consolidation. This TCR came from a male donor with diffuse large B-cell lymphoma.

CDR3 nucleotide sequence: TGTGCCAGCTCCTTTTATGGGACCCTTGGCGATGAAAAACTGTTTTTT. Amino acids: CASSFYGTLGDEKLFF. V gene TRBV18 combines with J gene TRBJ1-4, with D possibly matching TRBD1 (5 bases). CDR1 KGHSH and CDR2 LQKENI come from the germline V gene. Trimming cost V 6 bases and J 6 bases, with 20 bases left between them. This CDR3 is 16 amino acids long.